The subject of this entry is one T cell receptor (beta chain). Its specificity is unknown. Only in-frame clones appear in the TCRdb table, and some are missing; sequencing was by immunoSEQ multiplex PCR. Among roughly 48,000 clones listed, roughly 72% were seen once. Germline V CDR1 and CDR2: SGHRS, YFSETQ. The CDR3 is made up of 17 amino acids. After removal of 1 base from V and 2 bases from J, the junction contained 10 bases not matched to a gene. This sample is part of a study of STAT5B mutations in CD4+ large granular lymphocyte leukemia. General study findings and limits: TRBV06-family usage was enriched in top patient clones (8/27) versus controls (2/35). Main leukemic clonotypes were patient-specific, but approximately 25% appeared at low frequency elsewhere. Higher CD4+ than CD8+ T-LGLL clonality might reflect small sample size.

The sequenced sample consisted of CD4+ T cells from blood buffy coats. The sequence derives from a human donor in good health. The chain has TRBV5-1 and TRBJ1-1; 8 nucleotides align to TRBD1. CDR3 region: CASSLWAGGGINTEAFF. In DNA, the CDR3 is TGCGCCAGCAGCTTGTGGGCAGGGGGCGGAATTAACACTGAAGCTTTCTTT.